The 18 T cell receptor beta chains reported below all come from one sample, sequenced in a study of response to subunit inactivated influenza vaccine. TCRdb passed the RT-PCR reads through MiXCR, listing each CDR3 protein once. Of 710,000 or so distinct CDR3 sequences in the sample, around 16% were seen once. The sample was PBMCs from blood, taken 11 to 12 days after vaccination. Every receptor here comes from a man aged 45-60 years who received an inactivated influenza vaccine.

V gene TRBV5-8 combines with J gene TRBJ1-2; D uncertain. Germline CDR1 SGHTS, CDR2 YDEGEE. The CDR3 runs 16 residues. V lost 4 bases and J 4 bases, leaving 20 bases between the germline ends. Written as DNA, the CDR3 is TGTGCCAGCAGCCCCGGAGGCGTCAGCCACTTCTATGGCTACACCTTC. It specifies CASSPGGVSHFYGYTF.

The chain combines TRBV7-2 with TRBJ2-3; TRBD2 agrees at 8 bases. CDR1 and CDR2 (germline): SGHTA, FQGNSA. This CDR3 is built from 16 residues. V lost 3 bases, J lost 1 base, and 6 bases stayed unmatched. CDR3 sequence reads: CASSFTSGLGTDTQYF. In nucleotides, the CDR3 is TGTGCCAGCAGCTTCACCTCGGGACTAGGCACAGATACGCAGTATTTT.

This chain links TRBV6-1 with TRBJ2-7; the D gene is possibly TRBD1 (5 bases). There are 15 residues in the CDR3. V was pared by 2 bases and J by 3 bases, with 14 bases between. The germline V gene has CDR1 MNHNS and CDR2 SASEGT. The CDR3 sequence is CASSEFLGQGYEQYF. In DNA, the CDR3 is TGTGCCAGCAGTGAATTCCTCGGTCAGGGCTACGAGCAGTACTTC.

CDR3 sequence reads: CASTRVGGGAGETQYF. CDR3 bases: TGTGCCAGCACCCGTGTCGGCGGGGGGGCCGGGGAGACCCAGTACTTC. V gene TRBV11-2 combines with J gene TRBJ2-5; 9 nucleotides line up with TRBD2. The J segment lost 5 bases and the V segment lost 7 bases, leaving 14 bases of the junction unmatched. The germline V gene encodes CDR1 SGHAT and CDR2 FQNNGV. The CDR3 spans 16 residues.

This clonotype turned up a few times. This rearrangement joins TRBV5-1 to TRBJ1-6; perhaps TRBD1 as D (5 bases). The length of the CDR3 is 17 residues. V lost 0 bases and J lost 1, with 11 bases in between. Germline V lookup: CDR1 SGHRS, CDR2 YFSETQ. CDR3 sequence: CASSLEGGGSYNSPLHF. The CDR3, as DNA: TGCGCCAGCAGCTTGGAAGGCGGGGGATCCTATAATTCACCCCTCCACTTT.

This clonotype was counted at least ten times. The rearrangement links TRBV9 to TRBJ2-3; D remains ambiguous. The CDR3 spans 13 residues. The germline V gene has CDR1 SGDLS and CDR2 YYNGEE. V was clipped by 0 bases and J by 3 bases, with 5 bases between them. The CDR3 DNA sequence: TGTGCCAGCAGCGTAGCTGGGACAGATACGCAGTATTTT. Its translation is CASSVAGTDTQYF.

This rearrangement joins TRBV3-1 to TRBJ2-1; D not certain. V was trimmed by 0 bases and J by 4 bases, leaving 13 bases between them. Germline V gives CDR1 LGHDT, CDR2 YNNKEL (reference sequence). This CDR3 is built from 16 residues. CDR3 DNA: TGTGCCAGCAGCCAAGATACCGGGCCTCGGTACAATGAGCAGTTCTTC. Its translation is CASSQDTGPRYNEQFF.

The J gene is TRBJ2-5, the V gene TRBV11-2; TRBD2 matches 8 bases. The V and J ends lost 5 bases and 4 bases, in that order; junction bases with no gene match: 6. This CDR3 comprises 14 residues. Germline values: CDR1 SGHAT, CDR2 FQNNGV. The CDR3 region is CASSVTGTRETQYF. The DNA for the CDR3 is TGTGCCAGCAGCGTAACCGGGACTAGAGAGACCCAGTACTTC.

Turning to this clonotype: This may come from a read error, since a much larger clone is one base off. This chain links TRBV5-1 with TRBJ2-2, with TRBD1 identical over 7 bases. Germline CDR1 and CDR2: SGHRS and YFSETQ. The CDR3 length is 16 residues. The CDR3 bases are TGCACCAGCAGCCACAGGGGATTCGCGAACACCGGGGAGCTGTTTTTT. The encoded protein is CTSSHRGFANTGELFF.

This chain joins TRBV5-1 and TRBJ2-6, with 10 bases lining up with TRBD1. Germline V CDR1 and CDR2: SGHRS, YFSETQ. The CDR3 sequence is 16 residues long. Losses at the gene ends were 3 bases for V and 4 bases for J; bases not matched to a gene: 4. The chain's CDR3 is CASSWGTGAGANVLTF. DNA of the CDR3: TGCGCCAGCAGCTGGGGGACAGGGGCCGGGGCCAACGTCCTGACTTTC.

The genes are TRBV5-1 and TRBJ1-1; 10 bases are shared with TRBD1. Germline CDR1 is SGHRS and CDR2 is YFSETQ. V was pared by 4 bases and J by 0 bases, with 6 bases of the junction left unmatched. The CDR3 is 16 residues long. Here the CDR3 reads CASSVGTGAMNTEAFF. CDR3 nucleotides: TGCGCCAGCAGCGTGGGGACAGGGGCTATGAACACTGAAGCTTTCTTT.

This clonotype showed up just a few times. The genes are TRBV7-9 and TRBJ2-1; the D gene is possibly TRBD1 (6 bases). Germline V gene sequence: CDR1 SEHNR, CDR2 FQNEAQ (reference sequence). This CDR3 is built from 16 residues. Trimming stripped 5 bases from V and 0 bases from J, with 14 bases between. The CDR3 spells CASSAMTGISYNEQFF. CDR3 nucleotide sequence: TGTGCCAGCAGCGCGATGACAGGAATCTCCTACAATGAGCAGTTCTTC.

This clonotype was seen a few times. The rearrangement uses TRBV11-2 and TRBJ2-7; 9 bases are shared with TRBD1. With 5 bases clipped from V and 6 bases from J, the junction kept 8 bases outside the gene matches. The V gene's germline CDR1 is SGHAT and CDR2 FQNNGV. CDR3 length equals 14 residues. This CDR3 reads CASSHGQGNGEQYF. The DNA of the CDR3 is TGTGCCAGCAGCCACGGACAGGGGAATGGCGAGCAGTACTTC.

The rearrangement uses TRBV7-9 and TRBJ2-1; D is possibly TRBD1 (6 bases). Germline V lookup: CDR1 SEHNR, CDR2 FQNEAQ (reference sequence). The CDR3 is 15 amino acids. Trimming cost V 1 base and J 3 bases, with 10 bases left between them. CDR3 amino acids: CASSLVEGGYNEQFF. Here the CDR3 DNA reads TGTGCCAGCAGCTTAGTGGAAGGGGGCTACAATGAGCAGTTCTTC.

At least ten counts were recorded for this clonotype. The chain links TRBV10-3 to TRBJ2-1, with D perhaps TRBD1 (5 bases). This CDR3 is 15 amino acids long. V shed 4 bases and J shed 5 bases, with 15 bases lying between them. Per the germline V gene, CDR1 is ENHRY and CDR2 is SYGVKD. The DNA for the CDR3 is TGTGCCATCAGTGGAACAGGTAGTTCCAACAATGAGCAGTTCTTC. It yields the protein CAISGTGSSNNEQFF.

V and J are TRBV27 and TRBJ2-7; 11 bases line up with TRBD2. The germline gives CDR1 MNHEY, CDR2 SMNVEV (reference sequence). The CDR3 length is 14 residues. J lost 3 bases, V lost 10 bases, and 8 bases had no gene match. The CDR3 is CATATGTSGYEQYF. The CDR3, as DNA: TGTGCCACCGCCACCGGGACTAGCGGCTACGAGCAGTACTTC.

CDR3 bases: TGTGCCAGCAGTTACGCTAGGACAGGGACAGATACGCAGTATTTT. It is translated as CASSYARTGTDTQYF. The V gene is TRBV6-2 or TRBV6-3, the J gene TRBJ2-3; 8 nucleotides agree with TRBD1. This CDR3 comprises 15 residues. Germline CDR1 MNHEY, CDR2 SVGEGT. V trimming: 2 bases; J trimming: 3 bases; junction bases outside the gene matches: 4.

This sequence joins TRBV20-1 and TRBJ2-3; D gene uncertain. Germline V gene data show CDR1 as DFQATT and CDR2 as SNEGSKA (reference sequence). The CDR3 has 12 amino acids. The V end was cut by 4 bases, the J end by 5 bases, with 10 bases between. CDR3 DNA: TGCAGTGCTATTAGGGCTGGAGATACGCAGTATTTT. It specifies CSAIRAGDTQYF.